This TCR beta chain was recorded in a study of blood T cell repertoires in COVID-19. Study background: Collection of acute and convalescent COVID-19 samples took place in the United States, Italy and Spain. Sample material is recorded as cDNA or gDNA derived from T cells, B-cell-depleted T cells, or PBMCs.

The CDR3 has 11 amino acids. The germline V and J ends were trimmed by 4 bases and 2 bases, with 2 bases remaining between them. Germline values: CDR1 SEHNR, CDR2 FQNEAQ (reference sequence). As handled by the study authors: Nucleated cell number was recorded as an estimate derived from reference gene primer amplification. The assay was immunoSEQ multiplex PCR, and TCRdb's table has in-frame clones only and misses some. The D gene and trimming were derived from the DNA, and the V and J assignments and clone size from that table. Here the sample spans 100,000 or so clones, approximately 80% being singletons.

The specimen sequenced was peripheral blood. This receptor was identified in a middle-aged man with active or convalescent COVID-19. The gene calls are TRBV7-9 and TRBJ2-5; D remains unclear. CDR3 bases: TGTGCCAGCAGCTCTCAAGAGACCCAGTACTTC. Translating gives CASSSQETQYF.